A single sample gave rise to the 32 T cell receptor beta chains below, sequenced in a study of blood T cells in healthy people across ages. For the second PCR, which ran for 7 to 11 cycles, a sample-barcoded 5' primer and a J-beta primer mix were used. TCRdb analysed the 5' RACE reads with MiXCR anew, one entry per CDR3 protein. The data contain approximately 1.5 million distinct CDR3 sequences, around 35% of them singletons. Sequenced sample: blood. The receptors shown here come from a woman aged 25-40 years in good health.

This sequence joins TRBV7-7 and TRBJ2-1, with D perhaps matching TRBD1 (9 bases). The V end lost 1 base, the J end lost 7 bases, and 20 bases lay between the germline ends. The CDR3 is 17 amino acids. Germline V CDR1 and CDR2: SSHAT, FNYEAQ (reference sequence). CDR3 sequence (DNA): TGTGCCAGCAGCTTAGGGGTAGCGGGGACAGGGATAAATGAGCAGTTCTTC. This encodes CASSLGVAGTGINEQFF.

The chain is built from TRBV7-3 and TRBJ2-1; 8 nucleotides align to TRBD1. The CDR3 runs to 17 residues. The V gene's germline CDR1 is SGHTA and CDR2 FQGTGA. Trimming cost V 1 base and J 7 bases; bases outside gene matches: 12. The CDR3 reads CASSLRAGGKSSNEQFF. The DNA of the CDR3 is TGTGCCAGCAGCTTAAGGGCAGGGGGCAAAAGTTCAAATGAGCAGTTCTTC.

V is TRBV7-9 and J is TRBJ1-1, with a possible D match to TRBD1 (5 bases). Germline-derived CDR1 and CDR2 are SEHNR and FQNEAQ (reference sequence). With 4 bases removed from V and 6 bases from J, the gap between germline ends came to 15 bases. The CDR3 runs 14 residues. Written as DNA, the CDR3 is TGTGCCAGCAGCTACAGGACGGGGTACGCTGAAGCTTTCTTT. It yields the protein CASSYRTGYAEAFF.

The rearrangement links TRBV12-3 or TRBV12-4 to TRBJ1-2; 7 positions match TRBD1. J lost 8 bases, V lost 6 bases, and 15 bases had no gene match. The CDR3 totals 15 residues. The CDR3 region is CASRTRAVPQGGYTF. The CDR3 bases are TGTGCCAGCAGGACTAGGGCAGTCCCACAGGGGGGCTACACCTTC.

This clonotype occurred a few times. One base away lies a much larger clone, so this may be a sequencing read error. This sequence joins TRBV27 and TRBJ2-1; D gene uncertain. The CDR3 extends over 11 amino acids. Trimming shortened V by 3 bases and J by 9 bases, and 6 bases separated the two germline ends. Germline lookup yields CDR1 MNHEY and CDR2 SMNVEV (reference sequence). This CDR3 is CASSFSTEQFF. CDR3 DNA: TGTGCCAGCAGTTTTAGCACTGAGCAGTTCTTC.

This clonotype was picked up a small number of times. This chain connects TRBV2 to TRBJ2-5; D ambiguous. Germline V gene lookup returns CDR1 SNHLY and CDR2 FYNNEI. The CDR3 runs to 13 residues. V was shortened by 1 base and J by 5 bases, with 8 bases between the two germline ends. CDR3 sequence: CASSEGRAETQYF. The CDR3 nucleotides are TGTGCCAGCAGTGAAGGCCGGGCGGAGACCCAGTACTTC.

The chain employs TRBV5-6 and TRBJ1-2, with a weak D call TRBD1 (6 bases). Germline V gene lookup returns CDR1 SGHDT and CDR2 YYEEEE. The CDR3 totals 16 residues. Deletions cut 1 base from V and 5 bases from J, with 18 bases between. The CDR3 bases are TGTGCCAGCAGCTTGATGGGGGGCAGCGCATATTATGGCTACACCTTC. Translation: CASSLMGGSAYYGYTF.

This clonotype was observed at least ten times. The V gene is TRBV10-2, the J gene TRBJ2-7, with 10 bases that match TRBD2. Germline CDR1 reads WSHSY; CDR2 reads SAAADI. Trimming at V came to 2 bases and at J to 2 bases, leaving 0 bases not matched to a gene. This CDR3 spans 14 amino acids. Written as DNA, the CDR3 is TGCGCCAGCAGTGAGAGCGGGAGGGCCTACGAGCAGTACTTC. This sequence encodes CASSESGRAYEQYF.

V gene TRBV27 combines with J gene TRBJ2-5; D unresolved. With 6 bases removed from V and 1 base from J, the gap between germline ends came to 12 bases. The CDR3 length is 14 residues. Per germline, CDR1 MNHEY and CDR2 SMNVEV (reference sequence). The CDR3 loop is CASSRDGFQETQYF. The CDR3 nucleotides are TGTGCCAGCAGCAGAGACGGATTCCAAGAGACCCAGTACTTC.

This clonotype was found a few times. This chain joins TRBV12-5 and TRBJ2-1; D is unresolved. The V and J ends lost 2 bases and 0 bases respectively, with 8 bases between them. The V gene's germline CDR1 is LGHNT and CDR2 FRNRAP. The CDR3 loop spans 15 amino acids. The CDR3, as DNA: TGTGCTAGTGGTTTGTTGCTGGGCTCCTACAATGAGCAGTTCTTC. Protein sequence: CASGLLLGSYNEQFF.

Comment on this clonotype: The junction and the germline gene differ at one end; a read error may be behind it. The chain employs TRBV5-1 and TRBJ2-1; the match to TRBD1 covers 7 bases. Per the germline V gene, CDR1 is SGHRS and CDR2 is YFSETQ. The CDR3 is 15 amino acids. CDR3 nucleotides: TGCGCCGGCAGCTCAGCCGGGACAGCGTACAATGAGCAGTTCTTC. This sequence encodes CAGSSAGTAYNEQFF.

The J gene is TRBJ1-1, the V gene TRBV12-5; D remains unclear. CDR3 length: 13 amino acids. From germline, CDR1 is LGHNT and CDR2 FRNRAP. Deletions cut 2 bases from V and 0 bases from J, with 4 bases between. DNA of the CDR3: TGTGCTAGTGGTTTGTCCATGAACACTGAAGCTTTCTTT. This encodes CASGLSMNTEAFF. The full variable domain, rest sourced from reference TRBV12-5 and TRBJ1-1, is DARVTQTPRHKVTEMGQEVTMRCQPILGHNTVFWYRQTMMQGLELLAYFRNRAPLDDSGMPKDRFSAEMPDATLATLKIQPSEPRDSAVYFCASGLSMNTEAFFGQGTRLTVV.

This chain joins TRBV15 and TRBJ2-1, with 7 bases aligning to TRBD1. The germline CDR1 and CDR2 sequences are LNHNV and YYDKDF (reference sequence). The CDR3 is 19 residues long. V was pared by 3 bases and J by 0 bases, with 14 bases of the junction left unmatched. CDR3 amino acids: CATSSGTAFSLISYNEQFF. Here the CDR3 DNA reads TGTGCCACCAGCAGCGGGACAGCTTTTTCTCTTATCTCCTACAATGAGCAGTTCTTC.

The V and J genes are TRBV4-2 and TRBJ2-7, with 11 bases lining up with TRBD2. CDR1 is LGHNA, CDR2 YNFKEQ, per germline. Germline trimming cut 0 bases from V and 1 base from J; bases unmatched to any gene: 5. The CDR3 runs 17 residues. The CDR3, as DNA: TGTGCCAGCAGCCAAGAATGGGGGACTAGCGGTTCCTACGAGCAGTACTTC. This encodes CASSQEWGTSGSYEQYF.

The chain combines TRBV15 with TRBJ1-4; D ambiguous. The ends were cut back, 1 base at V and 4 bases at J, with 10 bases in the middle. CDR1 and CDR2 (germline): LNHNV, YYDKDF (reference sequence). The CDR3 totals 15 residues. Here the CDR3 reads CATSRARPFNEKLFF. The CDR3 DNA is TGTGCCACCAGCAGAGCCAGGCCCTTTAATGAAAAACTGTTTTTT.

This chain uses TRBV20-1 with TRBJ1-2; 11 bases match TRBD1. This CDR3 region has 16 residues. J was trimmed by 3 bases and V by 0 bases; bases with no gene match: 6. CDR1 and CDR2 from the germline V gene are DFQATT and SNEGSKA (reference sequence). The CDR3 sequence: CSARDMDRGQDYGYTF. In nucleotides, the CDR3 is TGCAGTGCTAGAGATATGGACAGGGGGCAGGACTATGGCTACACCTTC.

This clonotype has more than one count but fewer than ten. CDR3 sequence: CASSLEVAGLGYEQYF. The CDR3 DNA is TGTGCCAGCAGCTTGGAGGTAGCCGGTCTCGGCTACGAGCAGTACTTC. The chain carries TRBV5-5 and TRBJ2-7; D remains ambiguous. The CDR3 length is 16 residues. Germline CDR1 SGHKS, CDR2 YYEKEE (reference sequence). Trimming removed 0 bases at V and 3 bases at J, with 16 bases between.

About this clonotype itself: Compared with germline, one end of the junction differs, possibly owing to a read error. The chain recombines TRBV11-2 with TRBJ2-3; D is unclear. The germline gives CDR1 SGHAT, CDR2 FQNNGV. CDR3 length: 13 residues. The CDR3 DNA is TGTGCCTGCAGCTCCCTGGGGACAGATACGCAGTATTTT. Translation: CACSSLGTDTQYF.

This clonotype showed up just a few times. The chain is built from TRBV20-1 and TRBJ2-7; no clear D. CDR1 and CDR2 from the germline V gene are DFQATT and SNEGSKA (reference sequence). CDR3 length: 13 residues. Trimming pared 7 bases from V and 0 bases from J, leaving 13 bases between. DNA of the CDR3: TGCAGTGTTCTCGACGGTGACTCCTACGAGCAGTACTTC. Encoded protein: CSVLDGDSYEQYF.

In its sample, this clonotype was seen many times. The V call is TRBV29-1, the J call TRBJ1-2; D gene ambiguous. CDR1 is SQVTM and CDR2 is ANQGSEA in the germline V gene. The V end lost 3 bases, the J end lost 5 bases, and 7 bases lay between the germline ends. This CDR3 region has 11 residues. This CDR3 is CSVDQSYGYTF. In DNA form, the CDR3 reads TGCAGCGTTGATCAGAGTTATGGCTACACCTTC.

V is TRBV20-1 and J is TRBJ2-3, with D tentatively TRBD1 (6 bases). Deletions cut 4 bases from V and 0 bases from J, with 11 bases between. From germline, CDR1 is DFQATT and CDR2 SNEGSKA (reference sequence). This CDR3 is built from 14 residues. The CDR3 DNA reads TGCAGTGCTACTACAGGGTCGAGCACAGATACGCAGTATTTT. Amino acid sequence: CSATTGSSTDTQYF.

There are a few counts of this clonotype. This chain uses TRBV6-1 with TRBJ2-5; TRBD2 agrees at 11 bases. Matching the DNA end better, TRBJ2-7 makes the J call doubtful. Germline V lookup: CDR1 MNHNS, CDR2 SASEGT. This CDR3 has 16 amino acids. CDR3 sequence: CASSGLSGRASAEQYF. DNA for the CDR3: TGTGCCAGCAGTGGGCTTAGCGGGAGGGCCAGCGCCGAGCAGTACTTC.

The chain uses TRBV7-2 and TRBJ1-1, with unresolved D. From germline, CDR1 is SGHTA and CDR2 FQGNSA. There are 11 residues in the CDR3. The germline V and J ends were trimmed by 2 bases and 8 bases, with 6 bases remaining between them. As DNA, the CDR3 is TGTGCCAGCAGCTTACAGGCCGAAGCTTTCTTT. Its translation is CASSLQAEAFF.

The chain carries TRBV7-6 and TRBJ2-7; 9 bases are shared with TRBD1. The end of the DNA aligns better with TRBJ2-5, so the J call may be wrong. Germline assignment: CDR1 SGHVS and CDR2 FNYEAQ. This CDR3 contains 15 residues. The CDR3 coding sequence is TGTGCCAGCAGCCCCTGGACAGGGGCTGGGGAGACCCAGTACTTC. It encodes CASSPWTGAGETQYF.

The chain uses TRBV27 and TRBJ1-2; D unresolved. V lost 5 bases to trimming and J lost 1 base, with 14 bases between them. The CDR3 contains 15 residues. The V gene's germline CDR1 is MNHEY and CDR2 SMNVEV (reference sequence). This CDR3 reads CASSNLLGNNYGYTF. The CDR3 bases are TGTGCCAGCAGTAACTTACTGGGGAATAACTATGGCTACACCTTC.

This clonotype occurred a few times. The chain uses TRBV6-2 or TRBV6-3 and TRBJ2-3; TRBD2 aligns across 9 bases. The CDR3 is made up of 15 amino acids. Germline CDR1 is MNHEY and CDR2 is SVGEGT. Trimming took 6 bases from V and 1 from J; bases not matched to a gene: 5. This CDR3 reads CASRASGAGTDTQYF. DNA of the CDR3: TGTGCCAGCAGGGCTAGCGGGGCGGGCACAGATACGCAGTATTTT.

This clonotype was counted a few times. The gene calls are TRBV7-2 and TRBJ1-1, with 9 bases fitting TRBD1. The CDR3 is 15 residues long. The J segment lost 1 base and the V segment lost 8 bases, leaving 8 bases of the junction unmatched. Germline CDR1 reads SGHTA; CDR2 reads FQGNSA. CDR3 region: CASGLTGGENTEAFF. In DNA, the CDR3 is TGTGCCAGCGGATTAACAGGGGGCGAGAACACTGAAGCTTTCTTT. The entire variable domain, with the rest obtained from reference TRBV7-2 and TRBJ1-1, is as follows: GAGVSQSPSNKVTEKGKDVELRCDPISGHTALYWYRQSLGQGLEFLIYFQGNSAPDKSGLPSDRFSAERTGGSVSTLTIQRTQQEDSAVYLCASGLTGGENTEAFFGQGTRLTVV.

Ten or more counts support this clonotype. At one end the junction does not follow the germline gene, possibly because of a read error. The V and J genes are TRBV5-1 and TRBJ1-2; D ambiguous. The CDR3 is 13 amino acids. Looked up from germline, CDR1 is SGHRS and CDR2 is YFSETQ. The CDR3 nucleotides read TGTGCCAGCAGCTTAGCGGGCCGGGGAGGCTACACCTTC. Its translation is CASSLAGRGGYTF. The full variable domain, rest sourced from reference TRBV5-1 and TRBJ1-2, is KAGVTQTPRYLIKTRGQQVTLSCSPISGHRSVSWYQQTPGQGLQFLFEYFSETQRNKGNFPGRFSGRQFSNSRSEMNVSTLELGDSALYLCASSLAGRGGYTFGSGTRLTVV.

This clonotype was picked up a small number of times. This chain joins TRBV29-1 and TRBJ2-3; a possible D gene is TRBD2 (7 bases). The germline CDR1 and CDR2 sequences are SQVTM and ANQGSEA. V was clipped by 6 bases and J by 0 bases, with 19 bases between them. CDR3 size: 16 residues. CDR3 DNA sequence: TGCAGCGTGGCCGGGGGCGGGGGCGATAGCACAGATACGCAGTATTTT. It is translated as CSVAGGGGDSTDTQYF.

The rearrangement joins TRBV3-1 to TRBJ2-3; the match to TRBD2 covers 7 bases. The CDR3 contains 18 residues. V was clipped by 4 bases and J by 5 bases; unmatched bases: 18. Looked up from germline, CDR1 is LGHDT and CDR2 is YNNKEL (reference sequence). In DNA form, the CDR3 reads TGTGCCAGCAGCCTGACTAGACTAGTGGGAGGGGTCGGAGATACGCAGTATTTT. The encoded protein is CASSLTRLVGGVGDTQYF.

Of note for this clonotype: One base away lies a much larger clone, so this may be a sequencing read error. Here the CDR3 DNA reads TGTGCCAGCAGCTTAGATTTCAGCAGCTACAATAAGCAGTTCTTC. It encodes CASSLDFSSYNKQFF. V usage is TRBV7-2 and J usage is TRBJ2-1; D unresolved. CDR3 length: 15 amino acids. Germline loops: CDR1 SGHTA, CDR2 FQGNSA.

The J gene is TRBJ1-6, the V gene TRBV27; D perhaps matches TRBD1 (5 bases). Germline V CDR1 and CDR2: MNHEY, SMNVEV (reference sequence). V dropped 2 bases and J dropped 9 bases, with 11 bases sitting between them. There are 14 residues in the CDR3. The CDR3 sequence is CASSLNQGSSPLHF. In nucleotides, the CDR3 is TGTGCCAGCAGTTTAAATCAGGGAAGTTCACCCCTCCACTTT.